A selection of T cell receptor beta chains follows, all from one sample in a study of PD-L1 blockade in urothelial cancer. The method was immunoSEQ multiplex PCR; TCRdb's version includes in-frame clones alone and lacks a portion of them. The data show around 86,000 clones, with around four fifths seen just once and about 6.9% held by the top ten. Sequenced here: PBMCs, sampled around atezolizumab (anti-PD-L1) treatment. These receptors all come from a man aged 35 to 55 with urothelial cancer. CDR3s include the opening cysteine and the closing phenylalanine or tryptophan. D genes are given only for firm matches. Expanded clones get a size class; other rows say once, few or many, or leave the size out.

size: .
D: .
J: TRBJ2-4
V: TRBV10-1
CDR3: CASSVIVEFVSLAKNIQYF
DNA: TGCGCCAGCAGTGTAATCGTCGAGTTTGTTAGCTTAGCCAAAAACATTCAGTACTTC

size: .
D: .
J: TRBJ2-1
V: TRBV28
CDR3: CASSLYRESYNEQFF
DNA: TGTGCCAGCAGTCTGTACAGGGAGAGCTACAATGAGCAGTTCTTC

size: once
D: .
J: TRBJ1-1
V: TRBV5-6
CDR3: CASSQWRNTEAFF
DNA: TGTGCCAGCAGCCAGTGGAGGAACACTGAAGCTTTCTTT

size: few
D: TRBD1
J: TRBJ1-2
V: TRBV19
CDR3: CASKGTGYGYTF
DNA: TGTGCCAGTAAAGGGACAGGCTATGGCTACACCTTC

size: .
D: TRBD1
J: TRBJ1-5
V: TRBV30
CDR3: CAWSVQGNQPQHF
DNA: TGTGCCTGGAGTGTACAGGGGAATCAGCCCCAGCATTTT

size: medium-sized
D: .
J: TRBJ1-2
V: TRBV2
CDR3: CASSERGNGYTF
DNA: TGTGCCAGCAGTGAAAGGGGGAATGGCTACACCTTC

size: .
D: TRBD1
J: TRBJ2-4
V: TRBV28
CDR3: CASSSVTGGKERYF
DNA: TGTGCCAGCAGTTCCGTTACAGGGGGGAAGGAAAGGTACTTC

size: once
D: TRBD1
J: TRBJ1-2
V: TRBV28
CDR3: CASSPPGTGDGYTF
DNA: TGTGCCAGCAGTCCCCCCGGGACAGGGGATGGCTACACCTTC

size: .
D: TRBD1
J: TRBJ1-4
V: TRBV4-2
CDR3: CASSQVGGRGNEKLFF
DNA: TGTGCCAGCAGCCAAGTTGGGGGCAGGGGGAACGAAAAACTGTTTTTT

size: .
D: TRBD2
J: TRBJ2-2
V: TRBV27
CDR3: CASSPLLAGGTGELFF
DNA: TGTGCCAGCAGTCCCTTATTAGCGGGAGGAACCGGGGAGCTGTTTTTT

size: .
D: TRBD2
J: TRBJ2-3
V: TRBV28
CDR3: CASRRERTDTQYF
DNA: TGTGCCAGCAGGCGGGAGAGAACAGATACGCAGTATTTT

size: .
D: TRBD1
J: TRBJ2-7
V: TRBV18
CDR3: CASTLTGVGYEQYF
DNA: TGTGCCAGCACGTTGACAGGGGTTGGATACGAGCAGTACTTC

size: .
D: TRBD2
J: TRBJ2-1
V: TRBV7-8
CDR3: CASSLAGVGNEQFF
DNA: TGTGCCAGCAGTCTAGCGGGAGTGGGCAATGAGCAGTTCTTC

size: .
D: .
J: TRBJ2-7
V: TRBV5-1
CDR3: CASGASQREQYF
DNA: TGCGCCAGCGGGGCTTCACAACGGGAGCAGTACTTC

size: many
D: .
J: TRBJ1-2
V: TRBV11-2
CDR3: CASSSSAGQHGYTF
DNA: TGTGCCAGCAGCTCATCGGCGGGTCAGCATGGCTACACCTTC

size: few
D: .
J: TRBJ1-3
V: TRBV28
CDR3: CASSAPRVAGNTIYF
DNA: TGTGCCAGCAGTGCCCCCCGGGTGGCTGGAAACACCATATATTTT

size: .
D: .
J: TRBJ2-1
V: TRBV27
CDR3: CASKMEGRYNEQFF
DNA: TGTGCCAGCAAGATGGAGGGCCGTTACAATGAGCAGTTCTTC

size: few
D: .
J: TRBJ2-1
V: TRBV18
CDR3: CASSKLAGNYNEQFF
DNA: TGTGCCAGCTCAAAACTAGCTGGCAACTACAATGAGCAGTTCTTC